This T cell receptor (beta chain) was documented in a study of cytomegalovirus exposure and HLA in healthy donors. Note on this clone: Its specificity is unknown.

Findings and caveats of the study: Apparent HLA restriction characterized most CMV-associated TCR beta chains in a later analysis.

PCR primers comprised 60 Vbeta and 13 Jbeta primers. The data were produced by immunoSEQ multiplex PCR, yet TCRdb's version contains in-frame clones alone and is incomplete. This table holds 140,000 to 150,000 clones, over 80% found once. The receptor was isolated from a woman aged 30 to 39 in good health and CMV-seronegative. Material: PBMCs.

CDR3 sequence: CASSFRTGGTDTQYF. For the CDR3, the DNA is TGTGCCAGCAGCTTTAGGACAGGAGGGACAGATACGCAGTATTTT. The J gene is TRBJ2-3, the V gene TRBV11-1; a possible D gene is TRBD1 (7 bases). The germline V and J ends were trimmed by 3 bases and 3 bases, with 13 bases remaining between them. In germline, CDR1 is SGHAT, CDR2 FQDESV (reference sequence). The CDR3 is 15 residues long.